The clone carrying this T cell receptor (beta chain) was counted between two and nine times. Its specificity is unknown. This record comes from a study of response to subunit inactivated influenza vaccine. Findings and limits, study-wide: It was the authors' suggestion that each seasonal influenza vaccination recruits few new T cells.

TCRdb processed the RT-PCR reads anew with MiXCR; each CDR3 protein has one entry. The repertoire holds 500,000 to 550,000 distinct CDR3 sequences, with around 8% as singletons. The starting material was PBMCs from blood, obtained around 2 years after vaccination. This receptor was obtained from a man aged 45 to 70 who received an inactivated influenza vaccine.

CDR3 sequence: CASSILGTGKETQYF. The CDR3 region has the DNA TGTGCCAGTAGTATATTGGGGACAGGGAAAGAGACCCAGTACTTC. The chain joins TRBV19 to TRBJ2-5; TRBD1 matches 9 bases. CDR1 LNHDA and CDR2 SQIVND come from the germline V gene (reference sequence). The J segment lost 3 bases and the V segment lost 2 bases, leaving 4 bases of the junction unmatched. There are 15 residues in the CDR3. Using reference TRBV19 and TRBJ2-5 for the parts outside the CDR3, the full variable domain is DGGITQSPKYLFRKEGQNVTLSCEQNLNHDAMYWYRQDPGQGLRLIYYSQIVNDFQKGDIAEGYSVSREKKESFPLTVTSAQKNPTAFYLCASSILGTGKETQYFGPGTRLLVL.